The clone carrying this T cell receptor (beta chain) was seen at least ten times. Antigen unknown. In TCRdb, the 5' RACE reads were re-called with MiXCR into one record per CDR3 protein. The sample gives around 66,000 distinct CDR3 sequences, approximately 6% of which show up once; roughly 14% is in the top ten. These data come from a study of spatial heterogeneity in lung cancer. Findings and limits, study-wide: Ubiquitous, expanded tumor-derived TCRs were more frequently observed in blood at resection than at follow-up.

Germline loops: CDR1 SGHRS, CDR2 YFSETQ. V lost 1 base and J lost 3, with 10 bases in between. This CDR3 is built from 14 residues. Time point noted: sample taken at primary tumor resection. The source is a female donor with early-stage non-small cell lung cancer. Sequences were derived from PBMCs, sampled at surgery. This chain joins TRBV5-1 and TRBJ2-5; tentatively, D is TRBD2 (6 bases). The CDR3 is CASSLLSGEETQYF. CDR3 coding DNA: TGCGCCAGCAGCTTGTTGTCGGGAGAAGAGACCCAGTACTTC.